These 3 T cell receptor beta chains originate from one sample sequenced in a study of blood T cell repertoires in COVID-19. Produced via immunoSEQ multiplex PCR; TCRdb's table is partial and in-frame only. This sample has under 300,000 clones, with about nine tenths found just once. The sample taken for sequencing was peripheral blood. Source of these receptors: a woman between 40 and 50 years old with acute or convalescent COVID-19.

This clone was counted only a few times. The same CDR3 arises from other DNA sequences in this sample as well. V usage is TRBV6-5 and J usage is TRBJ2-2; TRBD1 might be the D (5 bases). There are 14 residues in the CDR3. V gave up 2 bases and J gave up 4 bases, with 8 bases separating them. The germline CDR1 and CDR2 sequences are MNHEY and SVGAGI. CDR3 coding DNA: TGTGCCAGCAGTTACGACAGTGGCACCGGGGAGCTGTTTTTT. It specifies CASSYDSGTGELFF.

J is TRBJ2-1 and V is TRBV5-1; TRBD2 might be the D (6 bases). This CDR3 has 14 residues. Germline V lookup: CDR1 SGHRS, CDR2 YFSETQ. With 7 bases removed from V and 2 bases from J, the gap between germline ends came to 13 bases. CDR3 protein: CASSSGGTYNEQFF. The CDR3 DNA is TGCGCCAGCTCGTCCGGGGGAACCTACAATGAGCAGTTCTTC.

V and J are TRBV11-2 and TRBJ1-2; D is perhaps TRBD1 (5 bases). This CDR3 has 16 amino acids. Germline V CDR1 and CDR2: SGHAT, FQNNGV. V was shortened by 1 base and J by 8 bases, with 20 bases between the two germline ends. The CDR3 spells CASSLGHTSPGGGYTF. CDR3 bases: TGTGCCAGCAGCTTAGGTCACACGTCTCCGGGGGGAGGCTACACCTTC.